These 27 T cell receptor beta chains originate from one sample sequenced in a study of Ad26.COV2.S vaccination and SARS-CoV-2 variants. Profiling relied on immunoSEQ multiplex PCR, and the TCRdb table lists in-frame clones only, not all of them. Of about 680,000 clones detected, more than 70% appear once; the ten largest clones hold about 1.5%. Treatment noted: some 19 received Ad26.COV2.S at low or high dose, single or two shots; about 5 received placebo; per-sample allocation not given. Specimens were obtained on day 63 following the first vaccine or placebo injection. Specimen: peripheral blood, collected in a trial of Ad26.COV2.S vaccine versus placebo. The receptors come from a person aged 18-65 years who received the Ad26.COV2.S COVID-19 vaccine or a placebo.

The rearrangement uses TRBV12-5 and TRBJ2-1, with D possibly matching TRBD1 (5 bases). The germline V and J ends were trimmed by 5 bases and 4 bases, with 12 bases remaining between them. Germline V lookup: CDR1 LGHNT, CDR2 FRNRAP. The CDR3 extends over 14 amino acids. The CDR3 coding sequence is TGTGCTAGTGGTCCCCGACAGAAATACAATGAGCAGTTCTTC. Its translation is CASGPRQKYNEQFF. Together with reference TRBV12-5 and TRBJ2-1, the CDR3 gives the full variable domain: DARVTQTPRHKVTEMGQEVTMRCQPILGHNTVFWYRQTMMQGLELLAYFRNRAPLDDSGMPKDRFSAEMPDATLATLKIQPSEPRDSAVYFCASGPRQKYNEQFFGPGTRLTVL.

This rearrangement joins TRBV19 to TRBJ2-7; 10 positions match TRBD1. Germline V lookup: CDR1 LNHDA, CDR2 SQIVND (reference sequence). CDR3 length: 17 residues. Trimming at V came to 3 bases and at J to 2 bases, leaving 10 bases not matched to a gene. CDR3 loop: CASSIQRGGQGPYEQYF. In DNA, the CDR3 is TGTGCCAGTAGTATCCAGAGGGGGGGACAGGGGCCCTACGAGCAGTACTTC.

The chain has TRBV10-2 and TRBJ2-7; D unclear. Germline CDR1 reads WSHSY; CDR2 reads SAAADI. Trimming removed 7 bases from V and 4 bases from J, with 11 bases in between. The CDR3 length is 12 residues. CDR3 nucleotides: TGCGCCAGCATCGACATAGCTTACGAGCAGTACTTC. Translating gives CASIDIAYEQYF.

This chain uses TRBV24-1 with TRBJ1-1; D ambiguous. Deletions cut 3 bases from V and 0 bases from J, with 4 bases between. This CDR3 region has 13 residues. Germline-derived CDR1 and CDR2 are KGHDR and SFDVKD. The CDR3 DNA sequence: TGTGCCACCAGTGATCCGTTGAACACTGAAGCTTTCTTT. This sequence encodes CATSDPLNTEAFF.

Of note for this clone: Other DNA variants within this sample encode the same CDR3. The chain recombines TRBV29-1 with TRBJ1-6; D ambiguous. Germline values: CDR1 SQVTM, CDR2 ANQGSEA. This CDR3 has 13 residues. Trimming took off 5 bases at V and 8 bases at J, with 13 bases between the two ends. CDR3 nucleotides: TGCAGCGTTTCAACGGGCGGCGATTCACCCCTCCACTTT. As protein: CSVSTGGDSPLHF.

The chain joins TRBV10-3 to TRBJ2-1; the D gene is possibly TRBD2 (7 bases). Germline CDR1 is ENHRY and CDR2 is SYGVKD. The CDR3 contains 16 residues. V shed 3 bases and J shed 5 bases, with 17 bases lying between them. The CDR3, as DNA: TGTGCCATCAGTGACAGTGGCGGGGGCAAGCACAATGAGCAGTTCTTC. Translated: CAISDSGGGKHNEQFF.

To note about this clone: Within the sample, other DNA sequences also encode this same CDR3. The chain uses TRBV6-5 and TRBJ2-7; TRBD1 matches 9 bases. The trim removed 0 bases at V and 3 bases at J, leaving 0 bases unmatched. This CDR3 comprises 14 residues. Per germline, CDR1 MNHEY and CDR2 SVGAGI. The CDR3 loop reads CASSYSGQGYEQYF. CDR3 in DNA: TGTGCCAGCAGTTACTCGGGACAGGGCTACGAGCAGTACTTC.

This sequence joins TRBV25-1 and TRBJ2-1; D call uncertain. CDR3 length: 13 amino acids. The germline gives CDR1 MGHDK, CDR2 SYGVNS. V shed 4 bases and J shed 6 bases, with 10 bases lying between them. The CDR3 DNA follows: TGTGCCAGCAGTGCCGGACGGAGCAATGAGCAGTTCTTC. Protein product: CASSAGRSNEQFF.

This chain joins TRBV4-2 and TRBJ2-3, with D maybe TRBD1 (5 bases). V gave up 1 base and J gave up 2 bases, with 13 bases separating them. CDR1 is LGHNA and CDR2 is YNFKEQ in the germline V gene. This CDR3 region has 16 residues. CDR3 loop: CASSQGGSGPTDTQYF. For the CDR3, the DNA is TGTGCCAGCAGCCAAGGGGGCTCCGGGCCCACAGATACGCAGTATTTT.

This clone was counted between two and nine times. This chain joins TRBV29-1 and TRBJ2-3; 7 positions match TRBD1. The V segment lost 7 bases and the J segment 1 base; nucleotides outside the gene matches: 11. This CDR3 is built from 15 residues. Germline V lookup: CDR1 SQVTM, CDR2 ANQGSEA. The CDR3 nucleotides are TGCAGCGCTCAGACAGGGCTCTTGGGCACAGATACGCAGTATTTT. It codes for CSAQTGLLGTDTQYF.

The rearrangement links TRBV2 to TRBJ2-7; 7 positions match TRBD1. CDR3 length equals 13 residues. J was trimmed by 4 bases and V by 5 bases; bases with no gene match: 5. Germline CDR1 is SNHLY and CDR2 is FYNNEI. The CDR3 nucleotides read TGTGCCAGCAGTCGGGACAGAATTTACGAGCAGTACTTC. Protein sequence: CASSRDRIYEQYF.

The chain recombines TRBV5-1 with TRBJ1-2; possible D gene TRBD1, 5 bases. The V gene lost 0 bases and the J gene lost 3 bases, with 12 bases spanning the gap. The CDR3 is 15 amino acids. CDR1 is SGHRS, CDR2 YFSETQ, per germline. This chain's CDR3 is CASSLDVGGYYGYTF. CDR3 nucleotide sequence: TGCGCCAGCAGCTTGGATGTGGGGGGGTACTATGGCTACACCTTC.

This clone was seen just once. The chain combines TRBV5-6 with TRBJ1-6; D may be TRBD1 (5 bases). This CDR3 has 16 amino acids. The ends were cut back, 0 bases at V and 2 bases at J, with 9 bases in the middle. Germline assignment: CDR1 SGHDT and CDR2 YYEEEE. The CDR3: CASSLGRGAYNSPLHF. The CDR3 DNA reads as TGTGCCAGCAGCTTGGGGAGGGGCGCCTATAATTCACCCCTCCACTTT.

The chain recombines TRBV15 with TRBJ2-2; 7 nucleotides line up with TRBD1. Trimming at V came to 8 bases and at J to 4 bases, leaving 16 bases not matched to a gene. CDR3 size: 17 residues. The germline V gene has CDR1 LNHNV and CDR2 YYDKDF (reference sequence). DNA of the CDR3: TGTGCCACCTCAAAAAACCCAGGGGGTCCGGGCACCGGGGAGCTGTTTTTT. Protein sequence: CATSKNPGGPGTGELFF.

The CDR3 loop reads CASNTGATNEKLFF. The CDR3 bases are TGTGCCAGCAATACAGGGGCAACTAATGAAAAACTGTTTTTT. The rearrangement uses TRBV5-8 and TRBJ1-4, with 7 bases lining up with TRBD1. Unmatched junction bases numbered 2, after V lost 6 bases and J lost 0 bases. This CDR3 region has 14 residues. Germline CDR1 and CDR2: SGHTS and YDEGEE.

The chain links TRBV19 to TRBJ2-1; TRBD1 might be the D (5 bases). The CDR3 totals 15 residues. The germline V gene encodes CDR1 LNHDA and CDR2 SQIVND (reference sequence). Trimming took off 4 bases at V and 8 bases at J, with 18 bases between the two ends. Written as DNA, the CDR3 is TGTGCCAGTAGTAGTCAAGGGTCCACAGGCGATGAGCAGTTCTTC. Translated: CASSSQGSTGDEQFF.

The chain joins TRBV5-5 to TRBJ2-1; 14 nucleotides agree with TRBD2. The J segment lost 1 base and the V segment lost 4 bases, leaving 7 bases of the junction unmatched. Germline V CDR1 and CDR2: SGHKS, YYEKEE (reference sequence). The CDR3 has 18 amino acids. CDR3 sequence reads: CASSDRLAGGRSYNEQFF. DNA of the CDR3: TGTGCCAGCAGCGATCGACTAGCGGGAGGGCGATCCTACAATGAGCAGTTCTTC.

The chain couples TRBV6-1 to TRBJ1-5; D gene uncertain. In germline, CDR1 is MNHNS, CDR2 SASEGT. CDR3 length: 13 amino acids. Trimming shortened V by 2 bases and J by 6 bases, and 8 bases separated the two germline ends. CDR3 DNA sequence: TGTGCCAGCAGTGAATCGGGAGGTCAGCCCCAGCATTTT. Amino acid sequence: CASSESGGQPQHF.

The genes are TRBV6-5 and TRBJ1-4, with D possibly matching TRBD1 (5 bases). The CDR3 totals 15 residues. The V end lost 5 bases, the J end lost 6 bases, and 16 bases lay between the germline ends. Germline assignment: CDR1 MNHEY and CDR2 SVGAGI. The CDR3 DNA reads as TGTGCCAGCAGTCGGGGGTCTTTTGTAGATGAAAAACTGTTTTTT. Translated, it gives CASSRGSFVDEKLFF.

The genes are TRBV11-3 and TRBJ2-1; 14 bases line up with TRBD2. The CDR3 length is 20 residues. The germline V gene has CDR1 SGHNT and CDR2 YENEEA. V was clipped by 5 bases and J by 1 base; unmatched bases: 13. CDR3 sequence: CASSPSPGTSGSLSYNEQFF. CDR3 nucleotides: TGTGCCAGCAGCCCAAGTCCCGGGACTAGCGGGAGCTTGTCCTACAATGAGCAGTTCTTC.

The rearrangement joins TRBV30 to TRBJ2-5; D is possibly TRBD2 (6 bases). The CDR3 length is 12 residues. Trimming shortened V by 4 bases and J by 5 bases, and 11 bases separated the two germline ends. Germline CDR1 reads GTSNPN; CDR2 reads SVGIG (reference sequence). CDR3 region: CAWKEGTETQYF. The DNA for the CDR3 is TGTGCCTGGAAGGAGGGGACGGAGACCCAGTACTTC.

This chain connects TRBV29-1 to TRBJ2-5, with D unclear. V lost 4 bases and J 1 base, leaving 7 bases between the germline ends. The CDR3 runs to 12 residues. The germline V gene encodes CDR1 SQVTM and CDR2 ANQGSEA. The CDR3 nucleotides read TGCAGCGTTGTAGGCCCCCAAGAGACCCAGTACTTC. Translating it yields CSVVGPQETQYF.

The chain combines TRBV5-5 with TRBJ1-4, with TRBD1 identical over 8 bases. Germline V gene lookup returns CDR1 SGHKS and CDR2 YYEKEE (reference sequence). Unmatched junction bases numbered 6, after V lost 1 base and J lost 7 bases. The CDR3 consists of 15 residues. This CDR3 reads CASSLRQGLTEKLFF. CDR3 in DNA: TGTGCCAGCAGCTTGCGACAGGGGCTGACTGAAAAACTGTTTTTT.

CDR3 in amino acids: CASSVDSVTGNTIYF. In DNA, the CDR3 is TGTGCCAGCAGCGTCGACAGTGTCACTGGAAACACCATATATTTT. This chain uses TRBV9 with TRBJ1-3; perhaps TRBD1 as D (5 bases). Germline values: CDR1 SGDLS, CDR2 YYNGEE. Trimming removed 2 bases at V and 2 bases at J, with 11 bases between. CDR3 length: 15 amino acids.

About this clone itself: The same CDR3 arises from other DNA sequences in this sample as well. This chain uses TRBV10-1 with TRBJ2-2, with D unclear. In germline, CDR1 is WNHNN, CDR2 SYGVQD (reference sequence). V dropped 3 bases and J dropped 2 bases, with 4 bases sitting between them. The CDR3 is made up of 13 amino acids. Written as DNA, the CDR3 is TGCGCCAGCAGTGACACTAACACCGGGGAGCTGTTTTTT. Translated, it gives CASSDTNTGELFF.

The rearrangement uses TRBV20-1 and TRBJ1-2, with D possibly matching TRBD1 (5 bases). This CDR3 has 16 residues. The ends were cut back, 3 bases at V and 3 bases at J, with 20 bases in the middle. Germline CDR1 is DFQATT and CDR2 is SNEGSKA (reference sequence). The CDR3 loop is CSASGGTERSYYGYTF. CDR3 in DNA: TGCAGTGCTAGTGGGGGGACGGAGCGGTCCTACTATGGCTACACCTTC.

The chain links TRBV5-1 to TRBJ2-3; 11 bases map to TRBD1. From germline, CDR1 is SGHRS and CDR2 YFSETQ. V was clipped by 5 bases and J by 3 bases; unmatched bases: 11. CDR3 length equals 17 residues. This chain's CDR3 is CASSPLGGQGGTDTQYF. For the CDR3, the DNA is TGCGCCAGCAGTCCGCTCGGGGGACAGGGGGGAACAGATACGCAGTATTTT.